This T cell receptor beta chain derives from a study of T cells in Graves' hyperthyroidism and ophthalmopathy. Germline V lookup: CDR1 MNHEY, CDR2 SVGEGT. Deletions cut 5 bases from V and 2 bases from J, with 13 bases between. This CDR3 has 15 residues. Amplified regions were TCR beta CDR3 sequences from RNA transcripts. The HTBI primer set was used in a first-round RT-PCR of the TCR CDR3. TCRdb analysed the multiplex PCR reads with MiXCR anew, one entry per CDR3 protein. This table holds more than 650,000 distinct CDR3 sequences, 14% found once. The sequencing sample was made of blood. The TCR comes from a woman aged 18-30 years with Graves' hyperthyroidism. V gene TRBV6-2 or TRBV6-3 combines with J gene TRBJ1-5; possibly TRBD1 for D (5 bases). The CDR3 nucleotides are TGTGCCAGCAGTAAAAGGGGCGGAGGCAATCAGCCCCAGCATTTT. The encoded protein is CASSKRGGGNQPQHF.